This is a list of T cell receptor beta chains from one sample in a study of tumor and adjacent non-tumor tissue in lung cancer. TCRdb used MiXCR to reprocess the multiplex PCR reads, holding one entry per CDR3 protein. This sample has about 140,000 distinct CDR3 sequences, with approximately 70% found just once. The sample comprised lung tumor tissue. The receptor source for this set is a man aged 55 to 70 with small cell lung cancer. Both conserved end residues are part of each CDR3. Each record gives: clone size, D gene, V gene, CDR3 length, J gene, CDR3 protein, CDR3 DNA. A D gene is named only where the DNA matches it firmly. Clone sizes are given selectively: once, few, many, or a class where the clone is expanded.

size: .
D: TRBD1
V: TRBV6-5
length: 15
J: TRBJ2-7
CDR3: CVSNPRGDRVYEQYF
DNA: TGTGTCAGCAACCCGCGAGGAGACAGGGTATACGAGCAGTACTTC

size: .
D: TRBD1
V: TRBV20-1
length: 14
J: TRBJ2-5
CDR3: CSARPGTVQETQYF
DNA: TGCAGTGCCAGACCCGGGACAGTCCAAGAGACCCAGTACTTC

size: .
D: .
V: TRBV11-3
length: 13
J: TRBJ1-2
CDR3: CASSHHRAYGYTF
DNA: TGTGCCAGTAGCCACCACAGGGCCTATGGCTACACCTTC

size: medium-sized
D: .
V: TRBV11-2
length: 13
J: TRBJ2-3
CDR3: CASRRQGTDTQYF
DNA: TGTGCCAGCAGGCGACAAGGCACAGATACGCAGTATTTT

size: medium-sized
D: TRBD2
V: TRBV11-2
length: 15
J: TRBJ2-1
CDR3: CASSLRTSGYNEQFF
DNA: TGTGCCAGCAGCCTACGGACTAGCGGCTACAATGAGCAGTTCTTC

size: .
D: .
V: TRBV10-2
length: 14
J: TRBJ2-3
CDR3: CASSAFTITDTQYF
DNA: TGCGCCAGCAGTGCGTTTACTATCACAGATACGCAGTATTTT

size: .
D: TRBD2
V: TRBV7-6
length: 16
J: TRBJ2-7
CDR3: CVSSFGTSGSSYEQYF
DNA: TGTGTCAGCAGCTTCGGGACTAGCGGAAGTTCCTACGAGCAGTACTTC

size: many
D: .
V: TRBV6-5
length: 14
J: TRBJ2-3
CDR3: CASSRPGEGDTQYF
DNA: TGTGCCAGCAGTCGGCCCGGTGAAGGGGATACGCAGTATTTT

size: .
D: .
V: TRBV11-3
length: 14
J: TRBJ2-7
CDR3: CASNLGGGGYEHYF
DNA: TGTGCCAGCAACTTAGGAGGGGGCGGGTACGAGCATTACTTC

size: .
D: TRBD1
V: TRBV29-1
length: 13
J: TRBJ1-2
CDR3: CCVKFTGDHGYTF
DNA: TGCTGTGTTAAATTTACAGGGGATCATGGCTACACCTTC

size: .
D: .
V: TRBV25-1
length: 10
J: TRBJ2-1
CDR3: CASSDSRLFF
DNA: TGTGCCAGCAGTGACTCACGGTTGTTCTTC

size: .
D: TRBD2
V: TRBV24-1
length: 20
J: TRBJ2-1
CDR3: CVTSDRTSGRNKRFNNEQSF
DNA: TGTGTCACCAGTGATCGGACTAGCGGGAGGAACAAACGCTTCAACAATGAGCAGTCCTTC

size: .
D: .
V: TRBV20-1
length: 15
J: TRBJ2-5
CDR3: CSARDIPGGQETKYF
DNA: TGCAGTGCTAGAGATATTCCGGGGGGACAAGAGACCAAGTACTTC

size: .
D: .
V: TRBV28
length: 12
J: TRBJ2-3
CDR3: CASSLINQPQYF
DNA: TGTGCCAGCAGTCTTATCAATCAGCCCCAGTATTTT

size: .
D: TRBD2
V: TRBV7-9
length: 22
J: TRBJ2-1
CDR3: CASSYYYLRTSGREQLYNEQFF
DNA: TGTGCCAGCAGCTACTATTATCTACGGACTAGCGGGAGGGAACAGCTATACAATGAGCAGTTCTTC

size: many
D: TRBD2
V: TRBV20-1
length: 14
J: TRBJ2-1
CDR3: CSAPGLASYNEQFF
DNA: TGCAGTGCCCCCGGACTAGCCTCCTACAATGAGCAGTTCTTC

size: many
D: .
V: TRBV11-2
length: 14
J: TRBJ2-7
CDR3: CASSLYDTSYEQYF
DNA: TGTGCCAGCAGCTTATACGACACTTCCTACGAGCAGTACTTC

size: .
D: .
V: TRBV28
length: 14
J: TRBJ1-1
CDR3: CARSHTSGTTEAFF
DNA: TGTGCCCGCAGTCATACGAGTGGGACCACTGAAGCTTTCTTT

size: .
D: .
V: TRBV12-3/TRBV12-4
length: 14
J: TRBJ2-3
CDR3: CASSLGGGTDTQYF
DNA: TGTGCCAGCAGTTTGGGAGGCGGCACAGATACGCAGTATTTT

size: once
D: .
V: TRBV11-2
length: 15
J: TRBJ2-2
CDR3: CDSSPLDGGTGELRF
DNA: TGTGACAGCAGCCCCCTAGATGGAGGCACCGGGGAGCTGCGTTTT

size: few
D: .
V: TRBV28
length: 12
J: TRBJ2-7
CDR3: CASTTTGYEQYF
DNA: TGTGCCAGCACCACGACAGGCTACGAGCAGTACTTC

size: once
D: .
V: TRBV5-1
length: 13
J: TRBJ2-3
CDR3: CANSFPYAYTQCF
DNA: TGCGCCAACAGCTTCCCCTACGCATATACGCAGTGTTTT

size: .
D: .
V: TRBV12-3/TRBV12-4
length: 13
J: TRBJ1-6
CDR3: CASRQRQISPLHF
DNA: TGTGCCAGCAGACAAAGACAGATTTCACCCCTCCACTTT

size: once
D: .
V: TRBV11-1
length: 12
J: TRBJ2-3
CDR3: CTCSLVEDTQYF
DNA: TGTACCTGCAGCTTAGTTGAAGATACGCAGTATTTT

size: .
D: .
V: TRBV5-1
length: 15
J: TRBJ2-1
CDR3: CASCLGAPGANEQFF
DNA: TGCGCCAGCTGCTTGGGGGCCCCCGGAGCCAATGAGCAGTTCTTC

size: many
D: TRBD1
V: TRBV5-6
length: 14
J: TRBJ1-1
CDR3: CATGDSGTDTEAFF
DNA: TGTGCCACCGGGGACAGCGGGACGGACACTGAAGCTTTCTTT

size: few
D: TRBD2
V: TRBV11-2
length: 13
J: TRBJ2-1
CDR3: CASSPRLANEQFF
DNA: TGTGCCAGCAGCCCAAGACTAGCCAATGAGCAGTTCTTC

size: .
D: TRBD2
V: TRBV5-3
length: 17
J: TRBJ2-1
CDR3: CARSTENSGRAYIEPFF
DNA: TGTGCCAGAAGCACTGAAAATAGTGGGAGGGCGTACATTGAGCCGTTCTTC

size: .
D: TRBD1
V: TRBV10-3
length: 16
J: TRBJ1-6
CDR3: CAIRERTGQGNSPLHF
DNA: TGTGCCATCAGAGAACGAACGGGACAGGGGAATTCACCCCTCCACTTT